These 15 T cell receptor beta chains were all obtained from the same sample, sequenced in a study of OX40 agonist ivuxolimab in advanced cancers. Clones were read by immunoSEQ multiplex PCR, and TCRdb kept only the in-frame ones, dropping some. In the table there are approximately 13,000 clones, about 73% of which are singletons. This specimen consisted of CD4+ or CD8+ T cells sorted from blood, obtained in a trial of the OX40 agonist ivuxolimab. The receptor set was obtained from an adult with an advanced solid tumor such as melanoma, head and neck, liver or kidney cancer.

A note on this clone: Other DNA sequences from this sample encode an identical CDR3 as well. The genes are TRBV19 and TRBJ2-1; 10 nucleotides line up with TRBD2. Losses at the gene ends were 5 bases for V and 0 bases for J; bases not matched to a gene: 1. Germline CDR1 and CDR2: LNHDA and SQIVND (reference sequence). The length of the CDR3 is 15 residues. The CDR3 here is CASSSSGGSYNEQFF. CDR3 sequence (DNA): TGTGCCAGTAGTTCTAGCGGGGGCTCCTACAATGAGCAGTTCTTC.

The rearrangement joins TRBV19 to TRBJ2-2; 7 bases align to TRBD2. Trimming removed 3 bases from V and 5 bases from J; junction bases left unmatched: 24. Germline CDR1 is LNHDA and CDR2 is SQIVND (reference sequence). This CDR3 has 21 amino acids. CDR3 amino acids: CASSIPVVGVVRESATGELFF. CDR3 in DNA: TGTGCCAGTAGTATCCCAGTCGTGGGGGTAGTGCGGGAGTCAGCGACCGGGGAGCTGTTTTTT.

The rearrangement links TRBV11-2 to TRBJ1-2; D may be TRBD1 (5 bases). Trimming pared 5 bases from V and 6 bases from J, leaving 13 bases between. This CDR3 is 13 amino acids long. Germline CDR1 SGHAT, CDR2 FQNNGV. The CDR3 loop is CASSPQEGHGYTF. The CDR3 DNA reads as TGTGCCAGCAGCCCACAGGAGGGACATGGCTACACCTTC.

The rearrangement links TRBV27 to TRBJ2-3, with TRBD1 matching 7 bases. This CDR3 has 16 amino acids. The V and J ends lost 2 bases and 4 bases, in that order; junction bases with no gene match: 9. The V gene's germline CDR1 is MNHEY and CDR2 SMNVEV (reference sequence). CDR3 DNA: TGTGCCAGCAGTTTAATGTTAGCAGGGGGTCCAGATACGCAGTATTTT. Amino acid sequence: CASSLMLAGGPDTQYF.

This clone is medium-sized by share. The genes are TRBV6-1 and TRBJ2-6; D call uncertain. CDR1 is MNHNS and CDR2 is SASEGT in the germline V gene. The CDR3 has 16 amino acids. Trimming stripped 0 bases from V and 1 base from J, with 7 bases between. Here the CDR3 reads CASSEAQGSGANVLTF. CDR3 nucleotide sequence: TGTGCCAGCAGTGAAGCGCAAGGGTCTGGGGCCAACGTCCTGACTTTC.

This sequence joins TRBV6-5 and TRBJ2-1, with D unclear. With 7 bases removed from V and 7 bases from J, the gap between germline ends came to 11 bases. Germline V gene data show CDR1 as MNHEY and CDR2 as SVGAGI. The CDR3 has 12 amino acids. DNA for the CDR3: TGTGCCAGCACCACAAGTGGAAATGAGCAGTTCTTC. Translated, it gives CASTTSGNEQFF.

This rearrangement joins TRBV2 to TRBJ2-2; 14 nucleotides match TRBD2. Germline CDR1 is SNHLY and CDR2 is FYNNEI. The CDR3 is 18 residues long. J gave up 7 bases and V 1 base, and 8 bases lay outside the gene matches. CDR3 in DNA: TGTGCCAGCAGTGAAGGGGGACTAGCGGGAGTAATGGGCGGGGAGCTGTTTTTT. Amino acid sequence: CASSEGGLAGVMGGELFF.

This clone was observed a handful of times. This chain links TRBV4-2 with TRBJ2-1; D might be TRBD2 (5 bases). Trimming stripped 0 bases from V and 2 bases from J, with 11 bases between. Germline V lookup: CDR1 LGHNA, CDR2 YNFKEQ. The CDR3 is 16 residues long. CDR3 protein: CASSQEIAPPYNEQFF. The CDR3 DNA sequence: TGTGCCAGCAGCCAAGAAATAGCGCCACCCTACAATGAGCAGTTCTTC.

The CDR3 nucleotides read TGTGCCAGCAGCGAAGGGACAGGCTACGAGCAGTACTTC. This translates into CASSEGTGYEQYF. The chain recombines TRBV5-4 with TRBJ2-7; 8 nucleotides align to TRBD1. The V gene end was trimmed by 4 bases and the J gene end by 3 bases; junction bases not matched to a gene: 3. Per the germline V gene, CDR1 is SGHNT and CDR2 is YYREEE (reference sequence). The CDR3 consists of 13 residues.

By sample share, this clone is medium-sized. The chain is built from TRBV23-1 and TRBJ1-1; no clear D gene. TRBV23-1 is known as an ORF, though its function is uncertain. Between the trimmed V and J ends, which lost 2 bases and 8 bases, there was a span of 21 bases. CDR3 length: 16 residues. CDR3 bases: TGCGCCAGCAGTCAACCCACCTTGCCAGACTGTCCCGAAGCTTTCTTT. Amino acids: CASSQPTLPDCPEAFF.

The chain carries TRBV18 and TRBJ2-1; TRBD2 aligns across 7 bases. Germline V lookup: CDR1 KGHSH, CDR2 LQKENI. The CDR3 runs 16 residues. V gave up 2 bases and J gave up 5 bases; unmatched junction bases: 9. The CDR3 sequence: CASSPILAGADNEQFF. For the CDR3, the DNA is TGTGCCAGCTCACCAATCTTGGCGGGAGCCGACAATGAGCAGTTCTTC. The variable domain in full, completed from reference TRBV18 and TRBJ2-1, reads NAGVMQNPRHLVRRRGQEARLRCSPMKGHSHVYWYRQLPEEGLKFMVYLQKENIIDESGMPKERFSAEFPKEGPSILRIQQVVRGDSAAYFCASSPILAGADNEQFFGPGTRLTVL.

Remarks on this clone: Possible read error: a much larger clone is one base away. V is TRBV4-2 and J is TRBJ1-1, with D maybe TRBD1 (6 bases). The V end was cut by 3 bases, the J end by 0 bases, with 8 bases between. The CDR3 extends over 14 amino acids. Germline CDR1 reads LGHNA; CDR2 reads YNFKEQ. The CDR3 DNA reads TGTGCCAGCAGCCAGGGGGCTCTGAACACTGAAGCTTTCTTT. This sequence encodes CASSQGALNTEAFF.

The chain couples TRBV28 to TRBJ2-7, with 11 bases fitting TRBD2. The CDR3 is 15 amino acids. Trimming cost V 2 bases and J 1 base; bases outside gene matches: 1. Per the germline V gene, CDR1 is MDHEN and CDR2 is SYDVKM. The CDR3 nucleotides read TGTGCCAGCAGTTTACTAGCGGGAGGATCCTACGAGCAGTACTTC. Amino acid sequence: CASSLLAGGSYEQYF.

The chain uses TRBV19 and TRBJ2-7; tentative D call: TRBD2 (5 bases). The germline gives CDR1 LNHDA, CDR2 SQIVND (reference sequence). The V end was cut by 5 bases, the J end by 3 bases, with 11 bases between. The CDR3 has 13 residues. The CDR3 DNA sequence: TGTGCCAGTAGTGGTCGGGGAAGCTACGAGCAGTACTTC. Protein product: CASSGRGSYEQYF.

V usage is TRBV5-6 and J usage is TRBJ2-7; 8 nucleotides agree with TRBD2. The CDR3 contains 15 residues. Per germline, CDR1 SGHDT and CDR2 YYEEEE. Trimming cost V 0 bases and J 3 bases; bases outside gene matches: 5. CDR3 in amino acids: CASSLAVAGIYEQYF. Here the CDR3 DNA reads TGTGCCAGCAGCTTGGCCGTAGCGGGAATCTACGAGCAGTACTTC.